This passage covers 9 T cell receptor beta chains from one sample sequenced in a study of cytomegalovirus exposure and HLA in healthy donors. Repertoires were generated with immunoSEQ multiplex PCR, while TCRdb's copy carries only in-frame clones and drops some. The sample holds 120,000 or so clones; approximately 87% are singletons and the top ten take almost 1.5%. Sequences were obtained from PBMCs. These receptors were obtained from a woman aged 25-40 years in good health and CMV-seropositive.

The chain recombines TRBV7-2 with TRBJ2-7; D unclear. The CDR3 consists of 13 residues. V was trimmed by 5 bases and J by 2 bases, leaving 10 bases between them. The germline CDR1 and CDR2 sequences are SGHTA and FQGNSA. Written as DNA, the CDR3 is TGTGCCAGCAGCCCCTCGGGTGCCTACGAGCAGTACTTC. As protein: CASSPSGAYEQYF.

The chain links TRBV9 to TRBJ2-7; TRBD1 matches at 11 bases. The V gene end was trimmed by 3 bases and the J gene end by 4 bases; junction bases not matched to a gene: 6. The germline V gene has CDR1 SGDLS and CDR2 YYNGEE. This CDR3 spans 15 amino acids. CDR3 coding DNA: TGTGCCAGCAGCGGTGGACAGGGGGCGGTTTACGAGCAGTACTTC. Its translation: CASSGGQGAVYEQYF.

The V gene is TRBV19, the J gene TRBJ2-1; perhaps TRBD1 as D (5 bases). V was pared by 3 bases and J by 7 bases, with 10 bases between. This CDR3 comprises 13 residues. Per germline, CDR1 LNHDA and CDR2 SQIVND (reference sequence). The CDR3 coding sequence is TGTGCCAGTAGTATCTCGACAGAAAATGAGCAGTTCTTC. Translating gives CASSISTENEQFF.

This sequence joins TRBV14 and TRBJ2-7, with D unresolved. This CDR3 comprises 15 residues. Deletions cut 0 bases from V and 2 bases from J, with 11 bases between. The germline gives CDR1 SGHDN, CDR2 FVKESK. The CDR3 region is CASSQENGLTYEQYF. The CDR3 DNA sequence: TGTGCCAGCAGCCAAGAGAACGGTCTTACCTACGAGCAGTACTTC.

CDR3 DNA: TGTGCCAGCAGAGTGGAGGGTTGGACTGAAGCTTTCTTT. Its translation: CASRVEGWTEAFF. V is TRBV2 and J is TRBJ1-1; D call uncertain. CDR1 and CDR2 (germline): SNHLY, FYNNEI. The length of the CDR3 is 13 residues. Trimming removed 6 bases at V and 5 bases at J, with 13 bases between.

The CDR3 loop is CASSQTPDRDAGFNQPQHF. Written as DNA, the CDR3 is TGCGCCAGCAGCCAAACCCCTGACAGGGACGCGGGGTTCAATCAGCCCCAGCATTTT. This chain links TRBV4-1 with TRBJ1-5, with 7 bases matching TRBD1. CDR3 length: 19 amino acids. Germline CDR1 and CDR2: MGHRA and YSYEKL. Trimming at V came to 2 bases and at J to 3 bases, leaving 16 bases not matched to a gene.

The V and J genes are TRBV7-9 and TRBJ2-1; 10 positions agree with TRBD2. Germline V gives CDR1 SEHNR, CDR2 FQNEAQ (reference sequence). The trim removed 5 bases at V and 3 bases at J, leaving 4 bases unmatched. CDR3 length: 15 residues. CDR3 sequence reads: CASSATSGIYNEQFF. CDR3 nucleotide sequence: TGTGCCAGCAGCGCAACTAGCGGGATCTACAATGAGCAGTTCTTC.

The CDR3 loop reads CASSFDRSVETQYF. The CDR3 DNA is TGTGCCAGCAGCTTTGACCGGAGCGTAGAGACCCAGTACTTC. This chain joins TRBV5-4 and TRBJ2-5; no definite D call. CDR1 and CDR2 from the germline V gene are SGHNT and YYREEE (reference sequence). V dropped 2 bases and J dropped 4 bases, with 12 bases sitting between them. The CDR3 totals 14 residues. The full variable domain, its missing parts supplied by reference TRBV5-4 and TRBJ2-5, is ETGVTQSPTHLIKTRGQQVTLRCSSQSGHNTVSWYQQALGQGPQFIFQYYREEENGRGNFPPRFSGLQFPNYSSELNVNALELDDSALYLCASSFDRSVETQYFGPGTRLLVL.

In DNA form, the CDR3 reads TGCAGCGCCCTGATGGGGGGTGATACGCAGTATTTT. This codes for CSALMGGDTQYF. V and J are TRBV29-1 and TRBJ2-3; a possible D gene is TRBD2 (6 bases). The V end was cut by 7 bases, the J end by 6 bases, with 14 bases between. Looked up from germline, CDR1 is SQVTM and CDR2 is ANQGSEA. This CDR3 comprises 12 residues.